One and the same sample provided the 27 T cell receptor beta chains below, sequenced in a study of cytomegalovirus exposure and HLA in healthy donors. With 60 Vbeta and 13 Jbeta primers, the PCR was carried out. Profiled with immunoSEQ multiplex PCR; TCRdb holds only in-frame clones, not every one. The sample shows around 120,000 clones, roughly three fifths of them seen only once. Sequencing was done on a sample of PBMCs. The receptors come from a man aged 25-40 years in good health and CMV-seropositive.

The genes are TRBV27 and TRBJ2-7, with D maybe TRBD1 (5 bases). Germline V CDR1 and CDR2: MNHEY, SMNVEV (reference sequence). Trimming cost V 1 base and J 5 bases, with 6 bases left between them. The CDR3 has 12 amino acids. The CDR3 is CASSLLGDEQYF. DNA of the CDR3: TGTGCCAGCAGTTTATTAGGGGACGAGCAGTACTTC.

A note on this clone: The germline gene is not matched at one end of the junction; a read error may be the cause. V gene TRBV7-9 combines with J gene TRBJ1-2; 9 bases align to TRBD1. There are 14 residues in the CDR3. Germline V gene data show CDR1 as SEHNR and CDR2 as FQNEAQ (reference sequence). The chain's CDR3 is CSSSRGDRELGYTF. Here the CDR3 DNA reads TGTTCCAGCAGCCGCGGGGACAGGGAACTTGGCTACACCTTC.

The V call is TRBV19, the J call TRBJ1-5; tentatively, D is TRBD1 (5 bases). The ends were cut back, 3 bases at V and 0 bases at J, with 18 bases in the middle. Germline assignment: CDR1 LNHDA and CDR2 SQIVND (reference sequence). The length of the CDR3 is 18 residues. The CDR3 is CASSIQVDSFFSNQPQHF. For the CDR3, the DNA is TGTGCCAGTAGTATCCAGGTCGACAGTTTTTTTAGCAATCAGCCCCAGCATTTT.

The J gene is TRBJ1-6, the V gene TRBV9; D might be TRBD1 (6 bases). Germline V gene data show CDR1 as SGDLS and CDR2 as YYNGEE. Trimming shortened V by 3 bases and J by 11 bases, and 18 bases separated the two germline ends. There are 15 residues in the CDR3. The CDR3 nucleotides read TGTGCCAGCAGCGCCGTGTCAGGGGTTGGGGCACCCCTCCACTTT. Amino acid sequence: CASSAVSGVGAPLHF.

V is TRBV7-2 and J is TRBJ2-2, with TRBD1 identical over 8 bases. This CDR3 comprises 16 residues. The trim removed 2 bases at V and 1 base at J, leaving 3 bases unmatched. Looked up from germline, CDR1 is SGHTA and CDR2 is FQGNSA. CDR3 nucleotides: TGTGCCAGCAGCTTATTCGGGACAGGGAACACCGGGGAGCTGTTTTTT. Its protein product is CASSLFGTGNTGELFF.

The CDR3 DNA is TGCGCCAGCAGCTTGGCGGGCAGGGCGGGACCCAATGAGCAGTTCTTC. This codes for CASSLAGRAGPNEQFF. V usage is TRBV5-1 and J usage is TRBJ2-1, with a possible D match to TRBD2 (6 bases). Germline CDR1 is SGHRS and CDR2 is YFSETQ. Trimming took 0 bases from V and 6 from J, leaving 16 bases between them. There are 16 residues in the CDR3.

The rearrangement joins TRBV7-9 to TRBJ1-1; perhaps TRBD1 as D (6 bases). V lost 6 bases and J lost 4, with 18 bases in between. Germline-derived CDR1 and CDR2 are SEHNR and FQNEAQ (reference sequence). This CDR3 is built from 15 residues. This CDR3 is CASRPTQGGATEAFF. CDR3 in DNA: TGTGCCAGCAGGCCAACACAGGGTGGTGCCACTGAAGCTTTCTTT.

The rearrangement uses TRBV10-1 and TRBJ2-7, with TRBD1 identical over 9 bases. This CDR3 contains 15 residues. Germline V CDR1 and CDR2: WNHNN, SYGVQD (reference sequence). After removal of 4 bases from V and 4 bases from J, the junction contained 8 bases not matched to a gene. CDR3 in DNA: TGCGCCAGCAGTGGGACAGGGGAACAGTTTTACGAGCAGTACTTC. Encoded protein: CASSGTGEQFYEQYF.

J is TRBJ2-5 and V is TRBV5-6; the match to TRBD1 covers 9 bases. Germline CDR1 reads SGHDT; CDR2 reads YYEEEE. CDR3 length equals 16 residues. V was clipped by 5 bases and J by 5 bases; unmatched bases: 13. CDR3 amino acids: CASSSLQGAAVETQYF. DNA of the CDR3: TGTGCCAGCAGTTCGTTACAGGGGGCCGCGGTCGAGACCCAGTACTTC. Supplemented by reference TRBV5-6 and TRBJ2-5, the full variable domain reads DAGVTQSPTHLIKTRGQQVTLRCSPKSGHDTVSWYQQALGQGPQFIFQYYEEEERQRGNFPDRFSGHQFPNYSSELNVNALLLGDSALYLCASSSLQGAAVETQYFGPGTRLLVL.

The chain is built from TRBV2 and TRBJ2-7, with D possibly being TRBD2 (6 bases). There are 14 residues in the CDR3. Germline V gene data show CDR1 as SNHLY and CDR2 as FYNNEI. The V gene lost 8 bases and the J gene lost 4 bases, with 18 bases spanning the gap. This chain's CDR3 is CASLSTRAGYEQYF. DNA of the CDR3: TGTGCCAGCTTATCGACCCGGGCGGGGTACGAGCAGTACTTC.

J is TRBJ2-4 and V is TRBV29-1; perhaps TRBD2 as D (6 bases). This CDR3 is 10 amino acids long. CDR1 is SQVTM, CDR2 ANQGSEA, per germline. The V gene lost 5 bases and the J gene lost 8 bases, with 7 bases spanning the gap. The CDR3 bases are TGCAGCGTTTGGGAGGACATTCAGTACTTC. As protein: CSVWEDIQYF.

A few counts support this clone. The chain combines TRBV5-1 with TRBJ1-1; D gene uncertain. Germline CDR1 and CDR2: SGHRS and YFSETQ. CDR3 size: 14 residues. V was cut by 0 bases and J by 4 bases, with 10 bases left in between. CDR3 coding DNA: TGCGCCAGCAGCTTGGGTCGGGGTGGCACTGAAGCTTTCTTT. Amino acids: CASSLGRGGTEAFF.

Here the CDR3 DNA reads TGTGCCAGCAGCATAGTTAGCGGGGCTAGCTCCTACGAGCAGTACTTC. Its translation is CASSIVSGASSYEQYF. The chain carries TRBV21-1 and TRBJ2-7; the D segment call TRBD2 is taken from the table without a DNA check. TRBV21-1 is reported as a pseudogene. CDR3 length: 16 residues.

The chain employs TRBV9 and TRBJ2-5; tentative D call: TRBD1 (5 bases). This CDR3 has 14 amino acids. Germline CDR1 is SGDLS and CDR2 is YYNGEE. Between the trimmed V and J ends, which lost 0 bases and 3 bases, there was a span of 9 bases. The CDR3 sequence is CASSVGGSKETQYF. As DNA, the CDR3 is TGTGCCAGCAGCGTAGGGGGCAGTAAAGAGACCCAGTACTTC. Looking up the rest from reference TRBV9 and TRBJ2-5 gives the full variable domain: DSGVTQTPKHLITATGQRVTLRCSPRSGDLSVYWYQQSLDQGLQFLIQYYNGEERAKGNILERFSAQQFPDLHSELNLSSLELGDSALYFCASSVGGSKETQYFGPGTRLLVL.

This clone appeared once. The genes are TRBV5-6 and TRBJ2-1, with 8 bases lining up with TRBD2. The CDR3 contains 15 residues. The germline V gene encodes CDR1 SGHDT and CDR2 YYEEEE. V trimming: 1 base; J trimming: 4 bases; junction bases outside the gene matches: 4. The CDR3 loop reads CASSLRGGSYNEQFF. CDR3 bases: TGTGCCAGCAGCTTGCGCGGGGGGAGTTACAATGAGCAGTTCTTC.

The V gene is TRBV28, the J gene TRBJ2-1, with 10 bases that match TRBD1. The junction had 1 base not matched to a gene; V was cut back by 0 bases and J by 5 bases. CDR1 is MDHEN, CDR2 SYDVKM, per germline. There are 15 residues in the CDR3. The DNA of the CDR3 is TGTGCCAGCAGTTTATGGGGACAGGGGAACAATGAGCAGTTCTTC. Its translation is CASSLWGQGNNEQFF.

This clone came up a few times. The chain carries TRBV29-1 and TRBJ2-1; D uncertain. The CDR3 is made up of 13 amino acids. CDR1 is SQVTM, CDR2 ANQGSEA, per germline. Trimming shortened V by 5 bases and J by 9 bases, and 17 bases separated the two germline ends. The DNA for the CDR3 is TGCAGCGTTCCGACTCGTAGCTCCGGTGAGCAGTTCTTC. Translation gives CSVPTRSSGEQFF.

The CDR3 nucleotides are TGCGCCTGGGGGACAGGGGTTTTTGGCTACACCTTC. This sequence encodes CAWGTGVFGYTF. This chain uses TRBV5-1 with TRBJ1-2, with TRBD1 identical over 10 bases. Per germline, CDR1 SGHRS and CDR2 YFSETQ. This CDR3 is 12 amino acids long. Trimming took 10 bases from V and 7 from J; bases not matched to a gene: 7.

This sequence joins TRBV5-1 and TRBJ2-7, with 14 nucleotides matching TRBD2. Germline-derived CDR1 and CDR2 are SGHRS and YFSETQ. CDR3 length: 15 residues. V was clipped by 0 bases and J by 6 bases; unmatched bases: 2. The DNA of the CDR3 is TGCGCCAGCAGCTTGGGACTAGCGGGGGGGCCCGAGCAGTACTTC. Protein sequence: CASSLGLAGGPEQYF.

The chain joins TRBV5-1 to TRBJ1-1, with a tentative D call TRBD1 (5 bases). The germline V gene encodes CDR1 SGHRS and CDR2 YFSETQ. V dropped 0 bases and J dropped 1 base, with 10 bases sitting between them. This CDR3 comprises 15 residues. This chain's CDR3 is CASSLAIGANTEAFF. The CDR3 DNA reads as TGCGCCAGCAGCTTGGCCATAGGGGCGAACACTGAAGCTTTCTTT.

This chain connects TRBV23-1 to TRBJ2-2; 7 nucleotides match TRBD1. TRBV23-1 is marked as an open reading frame, function uncertain. V was clipped by 7 bases and J by 1 base; unmatched bases: 12. The CDR3 covers 17 residues. CDR3 amino acids: CASTFCPGQQNTGELFF. CDR3 in DNA: TGCGCCAGCACCTTTTGCCCGGGACAGCAGAACACCGGGGAGCTGTTTTTT.

The rearrangement links TRBV28 to TRBJ2-2, with TRBD1 matching 8 bases. The germline gives CDR1 MDHEN, CDR2 SYDVKM. V was pared by 6 bases and J by 5 bases, with 11 bases of the junction left unmatched. The CDR3 extends over 16 amino acids. This chain's CDR3 is CASRSGLDRVTGELFF. In nucleotides, the CDR3 is TGTGCCAGCAGGTCAGGGTTGGACAGGGTGACCGGGGAGCTGTTTTTT.

The rearrangement uses TRBV30 and TRBJ2-3; 12 positions agree with TRBD1. In germline, CDR1 is GTSNPN, CDR2 SVGIG (reference sequence). This CDR3 has 14 amino acids. J lost 5 bases, V lost 5 bases, and 5 bases had no gene match. CDR3 DNA: TGTGCCTGGGATCGGGACAGGGGGCAAGATACGCAGTATTTT. Encoded protein: CAWDRDRGQDTQYF.

This clone was counted only a few times. This rearrangement joins TRBV11-2 to TRBJ2-7; 12 positions agree with TRBD1. V shed 5 bases, J shed 3 bases, and the junction held 17 bases outside the gene matches. CDR1 and CDR2 from the germline V gene are SGHAT and FQNNGV. This CDR3 has 19 amino acids. The CDR3: CASSPVARDRGLRGYEQYF. The CDR3 region has the DNA TGTGCCAGCAGCCCCGTGGCCCGGGACAGGGGGCTCCGGGGCTACGAGCAGTACTTC. Full variable domain (outside the CDR3, taken from reference TRBV11-2 and TRBJ2-7): EAGVAQSPRYKIIEKRQSVAFWCNPISGHATLYWYQQILGQGPKLLIQFQNNGVVDDSQLPKDRFSAERLKGVDSTLKIQPAKLEDSAVYLCASSPVARDRGLRGYEQYFGPGTRLTVT.

The chain carries TRBV9 and TRBJ2-4; 7 bases are a match to TRBD2. From germline, CDR1 is SGDLS and CDR2 YYNGEE. V lost 0 bases and J lost 8; bases outside the gene matches: 5. This CDR3 spans 14 amino acids. The CDR3 protein is CASSVAGGVDIQYF. CDR3 nucleotides: TGTGCCAGCAGCGTAGCTGGGGGGGTCGACATTCAGTACTTC. The entire variable domain, with the rest obtained from reference TRBV9 and TRBJ2-4, is as follows: DSGVTQTPKHLITATGQRVTLRCSPRSGDLSVYWYQQSLDQGLQFLIQYYNGEERAKGNILERFSAQQFPDLHSELNLSSLELGDSALYFCASSVAGGVDIQYFGAGTRLSVL.

This clone was counted between two and nine times. V gene TRBV5-8 combines with J gene TRBJ1-6; 8 bases line up with TRBD1. Losses at the gene ends were 0 bases for V and 10 bases for J; bases not matched to a gene: 3. Germline loops: CDR1 SGHTS, CDR2 YDEGEE. This CDR3 region has 14 residues. CDR3 DNA sequence: TGTGCCAGCAGCTTGGCAGGGGGCTCATCACCCCTCCACTTT. Protein sequence: CASSLAGGSSPLHF.

Only a few counts were recorded for this clone. The chain combines TRBV5-1 with TRBJ2-1; D possibly corresponds to TRBD1 (6 bases). CDR3 length: 14 amino acids. The V gene lost 1 base and the J gene lost 3 bases, with 8 bases spanning the gap. Germline CDR1 and CDR2: SGHRS and YFSETQ. The DNA of the CDR3 is TGCGCCAGCAGCTTGAGGACAGACTACAATGAGCAGTTCTTC. Its protein is CASSLRTDYNEQFF.